This passage covers 3 T cell receptor beta chains from one sample sequenced in a study of blood T cell repertoires in COVID-19. Libraries were prepared by immunoSEQ multiplex PCR; TCRdb keeps only in-frame clonotypes and omits some of them. The repertoire holds 150,000 to 200,000 clones, with around four fifths as singletons. The sample consisted of peripheral blood. The receptors stem from a man in his 70s with acute or convalescent COVID-19.

This chain connects TRBV10-3 to TRBJ2-7, with D unresolved. CDR1 and CDR2 (germline): ENHRY, SYGVKD. The CDR3 covers 14 residues. V dropped 0 bases and J dropped 0 bases, with 6 bases sitting between them. The chain's CDR3 is CAISESSISYEQYF. The CDR3 nucleotides read TGTGCCATCAGTGAGTCATCCATCTCCTACGAGCAGTACTTC.

Only a few counts were recorded for this clone. This chain uses TRBV6-4 with TRBJ1-4; D may be TRBD1 (5 bases). The CDR3 runs 15 residues. V was cut by 3 bases and J by 6 bases, with 14 bases left in between. Germline values: CDR1 MRHNA, CDR2 SNTAGT. CDR3 DNA: TGTGCCAGCAGTGATTCGACAGTACAAGATGAAAAACTGTTTTTT. This codes for CASSDSTVQDEKLFF.

V is TRBV25-1 and J is TRBJ1-2; 7 bases map to TRBD1. This CDR3 is 13 amino acids long. Losses at the gene ends were 6 bases for V and 6 bases for J; bases not matched to a gene: 7. CDR1 and CDR2 (germline): MGHDK, SYGVNS. The CDR3 loop reads CASSVGQIHGYTF. The CDR3 region has the DNA TGTGCCAGCAGCGTGGGACAGATCCATGGCTACACCTTC.